This T cell receptor beta chain came from a study of beta chain features in type 1 diabetes. Blood was drawn once from each donor into heparinised tubes. The draws averaged about 120 mL. As every portion of the isolated RNA was reverse transcribed, the sequencing read expressed TCRB transcripts. The table came from immunoSEQ multiplex PCR; TCRdb's copy has only in-frame clones and leaves some out. The sample shows approximately 170,000 clones, roughly 59% of them seen only once. In this sample, this clone turned up once. Its specificity is not known. Whole-study results and caveats: Moderate yet significant TCRB CDR3 shortening was seen in Type 1 diabetes patients in all four CD4+ subsets.

The CDR3 covers 13 residues. Germline assignment: CDR1 SNHLY and CDR2 FYNNEI. V dropped 2 bases and J dropped 4 bases, with 8 bases sitting between them. The TCR originated in a young man with type 1 diabetes. The specimen sequenced was naive CD4+ T cells from blood. The chain uses TRBV2 and TRBJ1-2; a weak D match, TRBD1 (5 bases). This chain's CDR3 is CASSERDFYGYTF. The CDR3 DNA reads TGTGCCAGCAGTGAACGGGACTTCTATGGCTACACCTTC. The full variable domain, its missing parts supplied by reference TRBV2 and TRBJ1-2, is EPEVTQTPSHQVTQMGQEVILRCVPISNHLYFYWYRQILGQKVEFLVSFYNNEISEKSEIFDDQFSVERPDGSNFTLKIRSTKLEDSAMYFCASSERDFYGYTFGSGTRLTVV.